Given below is one T cell receptor beta chain in context. Its antigen is undetermined. The repertoire was sequenced with immunoSEQ multiplex PCR; TCRdb's copy has only in-frame clones and lacks some. The sample holds tens of thousands of clones, roughly 97% seen once. This sample is drawn from a study of cytomegalovirus exposure and HLA in healthy donors. General study findings and limits: The classifier, whose performance was assessed in both the original and validation cohorts, reportedly diagnosed cytomegalovirus status with high specificity and sensitivity. Listed as cytomegalovirus-associated were over 150 TCR beta chains.

Donors were drawn from the approximately 130-subject validation cohort, separate from the approximately 640-subject first cohort. This CDR3 has 14 residues. Trimming took 4 bases from V and 4 from J; bases not matched to a gene: 6. The germline V gene has CDR1 SGHTA and CDR2 FQGTGA. The clonotype originates from a young man in good health and CMV-seropositive. The sample taken for sequencing was PBMCs. The chain combines TRBV7-3 with TRBJ1-1; TRBD1 agrees at 7 bases. For the CDR3, the DNA is TGTGCCAGCAGCTCCAGGGGGGCGTTCACTGAAGCTTTCTTT. The encoded protein is CASSSRGAFTEAFF.